The 9 T cell receptor beta chains listed next were all sequenced from one sample in a study of T cells after yellow fever vaccination. TCRdb fed the 5' RACE reads into MiXCR, producing one record per CDR3 protein. The data contain hundreds of thousands of distinct CDR3 sequences, roughly 3.5% of them singletons. The specimen was PBMCs, collected on the day of the yellow fever booster vaccination. These receptors were taken from a man in his late teens or twenties who received the YFV17D yellow fever vaccine.

This chain links TRBV5-1 with TRBJ2-3; 7 bases map to TRBD2. This CDR3 has 16 residues. Germline loops: CDR1 SGHRS, CDR2 YFSETQ. V dropped 1 base and J dropped 4; count of bases not matched to a gene: 9. Written as DNA, the CDR3 is TGCGCCAGCAGCTTGTTGCCTAGCGGATTCGCAGATACGCAGTATTTT. Protein sequence: CASSLLPSGFADTQYF.

The chain combines TRBV7-9 with TRBJ1-5, with D tentatively TRBD1 (5 bases). V was trimmed by 0 bases and J by 5 bases, leaving 14 bases between them. The CDR3 has 16 amino acids. From germline, CDR1 is SEHNR and CDR2 FQNEAQ (reference sequence). The CDR3 DNA reads as TGTGCCAGCAGCTTAGCAGGACCGGCGGGGGATCAGCCCCAGCATTTT. Translating it yields CASSLAGPAGDQPQHF.

In its sample, this clonotype was seen a few times. V gene TRBV6-5 combines with J gene TRBJ2-1; a possible D gene is TRBD2 (6 bases). The V end lost 5 bases, the J end lost 5 bases, and 10 bases lay between the germline ends. The CDR3 has 13 residues. The germline CDR1 and CDR2 sequences are MNHEY and SVGAGI. CDR3 sequence reads: CASSQGLHNEQFF. The CDR3 DNA reads TGTGCCAGCAGTCAGGGACTTCACAATGAGCAGTTCTTC.

This clonotype came up many times. This chain connects TRBV25-1 to TRBJ2-5, with D hard to call. CDR3 size: 10 residues. V was clipped by 8 bases and J by 2 bases, with 3 bases between them. Per the germline V gene, CDR1 is MGHDK and CDR2 is SYGVNS. The chain's CDR3 is CASGQETQYF. The CDR3 DNA sequence: TGTGCCAGCGGTCAAGAGACCCAGTACTTC.

This clonotype occurred many times. CDR3 sequence: CASSFVRRNTEAFF. The CDR3 DNA reads as TGTGCCAGCAGCTTTGTTCGCCGGAACACTGAAGCTTTCTTT. This chain connects TRBV11-2 to TRBJ1-1; no clear D. The CDR3 has 14 residues. Per germline, CDR1 SGHAT and CDR2 FQNNGV. Trimming removed 3 bases from V and 1 base from J, with 9 bases in between.

There are many counts of this clonotype. The rearrangement links TRBV10-3 to TRBJ1-2; tentative D call: TRBD1 (6 bases). The CDR3 runs 14 residues. The ends were cut back, 7 bases at V and 3 bases at J, with 15 bases in the middle. Germline CDR1 is ENHRY and CDR2 is SYGVKD. In DNA, the CDR3 is TGTGCCATCAATGGGGCGGACAGTTACTATGGCTACACCTTC. Encoded protein: CAINGADSYYGYTF.

The CDR3 loop is CASSPRTGPYNEQFF. The CDR3 DNA reads TGTGCCAGCAGTCCGAGGACAGGTCCCTACAATGAGCAGTTCTTC. The chain couples TRBV12-3 or TRBV12-4 to TRBJ2-1; the match to TRBD1 covers 7 bases. The junction had 6 bases not matched to a gene; V was cut back by 5 bases and J by 2 bases. The CDR3 length is 15 residues.

The CDR3: CASGTGRNTIYF. CDR3 bases: TGTGCCAGCGGGACAGGCAGAAACACCATATATTTT. V gene TRBV28 combines with J gene TRBJ1-3, with TRBD1 identical over 8 bases. The V gene's germline CDR1 is MDHEN and CDR2 SYDVKM. The CDR3 covers 12 residues. The J segment lost 5 bases and the V segment lost 8 bases, leaving 2 bases of the junction unmatched.

This clonotype appeared a few times. The chain employs TRBV5-5 and TRBJ2-5; D may correspond to TRBD1 or TRBD2 (5 bases each). V lost 4 bases and J 3 bases, leaving 22 bases between the germline ends. Germline V gene sequence: CDR1 SGHKS, CDR2 YYEKEE (reference sequence). This CDR3 spans 17 amino acids. The DNA for the CDR3 is TGTGCCAGCAGCCGGGGCGTGGCCAGGAGAAGCGAAGAGACCCAGTACTTC. Protein: CASSRGVARRSEETQYF. The whole variable domain, remainder taken from reference TRBV5-5 and TRBJ2-5, is DAGVTQSPTHLIKTRGQQVTLRCSPISGHKSVSWYQQVLGQGPQFIFQYYEKEERGRGNFPDRFSARQFPNYSSELNVNALLLGDSALYLCASSRGVARRSEETQYFGPGTRLLVL.